The 2 T cell receptor beta chains below come from one sample, sequenced in a study of multiple sclerosis patients with progressive multifocal leukoencephalopathy. Documented time point: before natalizumab initiation. The table came from immunoSEQ multiplex PCR; TCRdb's copy has only in-frame clones and leaves some out. The repertoire has tens of thousands of clones, more than 75% of them found once; the top ten carry 0.85% to 1.3%. Sequencing was performed on PBMCs. These receptors came from a human donor with multiple sclerosis.

This clone was seen only a few times. The chain carries TRBV4-1 and TRBJ1-5; tentatively, D is TRBD1 (5 bases). This CDR3 contains 16 residues. Germline V gene sequence: CDR1 MGHRA, CDR2 YSYEKL. Trimming removed 0 bases at V and 5 bases at J, with 14 bases between. The CDR3, as DNA: TGCGCCAGCAGCCAAGAGGCCAATCAGGGTTATCAGCCCCAGCATTTT. Its translation: CASSQEANQGYQPQHF.

The chain recombines TRBV9 with TRBJ1-6, with D unclear. The V end was cut by 4 bases, the J end by 9 bases, with 17 bases between. The CDR3 sequence is 15 residues long. Germline values: CDR1 SGDLS, CDR2 YYNGEE. DNA of the CDR3: TGTGCCAGCAGCTACACCTCCGGGGTGGGTTCACCCCTCCACTTT. Protein sequence: CASSYTSGVGSPLHF.